What follows are 12 T cell receptor beta chains derived from one specimen sequenced in a study of blood T cell repertoires in COVID-19. Sequencing used immunoSEQ multiplex PCR; TCRdb keeps in-frame clones, though not all of them. The data contain around 200,000 clones, about 76% of them seen just once; the ten biggest clones take up about 6.5%. Source material: peripheral blood. Receptor source: a woman between 35 and 50 years old with COVID-19, enrolled during active disease.

The chain has TRBV2 and TRBJ1-2, with D unresolved. The V gene's germline CDR1 is SNHLY and CDR2 FYNNEI. The ends were cut back, 2 bases at V and 4 bases at J, with 14 bases in the middle. The CDR3 extends over 15 amino acids. CDR3 sequence reads: CASSEQKNGVYGYTF. Written as DNA, the CDR3 is TGTGCCAGCAGTGAACAAAAAAACGGTGTCTATGGCTACACCTTC.

The chain is built from TRBV5-1 and TRBJ2-5; unclear D gene. This CDR3 is built from 14 residues. Germline assignment: CDR1 SGHRS and CDR2 YFSETQ. Trimming removed 0 bases at V and 1 base at J, with 7 bases between. This CDR3 is CASSLGAAQETQYF. The CDR3 DNA is TGCGCCAGCAGCTTGGGGGCAGCCCAAGAGACCCAGTACTTC.

This chain links TRBV30 with TRBJ1-2; no firm D call. The V gene's germline CDR1 is GTSNPN and CDR2 SVGIG (reference sequence). Trimming cost V 6 bases and J 1 base, with 18 bases left between them. This CDR3 is built from 15 residues. Written as DNA, the CDR3 is TGTGCCTGCCAACGTGAGGGCCGACATAACTATGGCTACACCTTC. It codes for CACQREGRHNYGYTF.

This chain links TRBV7-2 with TRBJ1-6; the D gene is possibly TRBD1 (6 bases). V lost 5 bases and J 8 bases, leaving 16 bases between the germline ends. CDR1 is SGHTA, CDR2 FQGNSA, per germline. This CDR3 is built from 15 residues. The CDR3 coding sequence is TGTGCCAGCAGCATAGGCACAGGGAATGATTCACCCCTCCACTTT. Residues: CASSIGTGNDSPLHF.

The rearrangement uses TRBV25-1 and TRBJ2-7; tentative D call: TRBD1 (5 bases). The CDR3 is made up of 14 amino acids. The V gene's germline CDR1 is MGHDK and CDR2 SYGVNS. Trimming took 5 bases from V and 1 from J, leaving 12 bases between them. CDR3 bases: TGTGCCAGCAGTCCACCGACAGTTTCCTACGAGCAGTACTTC. This sequence encodes CASSPPTVSYEQYF.

The chain uses TRBV4-1 and TRBJ2-3; TRBD1 is a possible D gene (6 bases). The CDR3 length is 16 residues. V was clipped by 3 bases and J by 2 bases, with 15 bases between them. Germline lookup yields CDR1 MGHRA and CDR2 YSYEKL. CDR3 sequence: CASSQGLTGNTDTQYF. The CDR3 region has the DNA TGCGCCAGCAGCCAGGGCTTGACAGGAAACACAGATACGCAGTATTTT.

The chain uses TRBV19 and TRBJ1-5; TRBD1 might be the D (5 bases). Trimming removed 8 bases from V and 2 bases from J, with 13 bases in between. The germline gives CDR1 LNHDA, CDR2 SQIVND (reference sequence). The CDR3 contains 14 residues. CDR3 DNA sequence: TGTGCCAGTTATTCGGGGGTGGGCAATCAGCCCCAGCATTTT. Its translation: CASYSGVGNQPQHF.

The chain combines TRBV7-9 with TRBJ1-2; no reliable D call. Trimming removed 0 bases from V and 2 bases from J, with 10 bases in between. The CDR3 consists of 15 residues. From germline, CDR1 is SEHNR and CDR2 FQNEAQ (reference sequence). CDR3 amino acids: CASSLASRSNYGYTF. The CDR3, as DNA: TGTGCCAGCAGCTTAGCTTCGAGGTCAAACTATGGCTACACCTTC.

In its sample, this clone was seen once. The CDR3 region has the DNA TGTGCCACCAGCAGAGACTACTCAGGGACTGAAGCTTTCTTT. Amino acid sequence: CATSRDYSGTEAFF. The rearrangement links TRBV15 to TRBJ1-1, with a possible D match to TRBD1 (5 bases). Trimming took off 0 bases at V and 5 bases at J, with 10 bases between the two ends. Germline loops: CDR1 LNHNV, CDR2 YYDKDF (reference sequence). This CDR3 has 14 amino acids. Looking up the rest from reference TRBV15 and TRBJ1-1 gives the full variable domain: DAMVIQNPRYQVTQFGKPVTLSCSQTLNHNVMYWYQQKSSQAPKLLFHYYDKDFNNEADTPDNFQSRRPNTSFCFLDIRSPGLGDTAMYLCATSRDYSGTEAFFGQGTRLTVV.

The chain employs TRBV10-3 and TRBJ1-2; the match to TRBD1 covers 9 bases. CDR3 length equals 14 residues. Per germline, CDR1 ENHRY and CDR2 SYGVKD. V shed 9 bases and J 5 bases; nucleotides not matched to a gene: 10. The chain's CDR3 is CAITVGTGTYGYTF. The CDR3 DNA reads TGTGCCATTACAGTTGGGACAGGGACATATGGCTACACCTTC.

In its sample, this clone was seen a few times. The gene calls are TRBV18 and TRBJ2-1; 8 bases fit TRBD2. V was pared by 0 bases and J by 9 bases, with 7 bases of the junction left unmatched. Germline assignment: CDR1 KGHSH and CDR2 LQKENI. CDR3 size: 15 residues. The CDR3 DNA reads as TGTGCCAGCTCACCACCGGGACTAGGAACTAGTGAGCAGTTCTTC. It yields the protein CASSPPGLGTSEQFF.

The chain employs TRBV30 and TRBJ2-7, with 12 bases lining up with TRBD2. Germline CDR1 reads GTSNPN; CDR2 reads SVGIG (reference sequence). The V and J ends lost 2 bases and 3 bases, in that order; junction bases with no gene match: 5. This CDR3 is 15 amino acids long. The CDR3 loop is CAWSPGLAGYYEQYF. CDR3 nucleotides: TGTGCCTGGAGTCCGGGACTAGCGGGTTACTACGAGCAGTACTTC.